What follows describes a single TCR beta chain. Within the sample, other DNA sequences also encode this same CDR3. The source of the sample is a study of cytomegalovirus exposure and HLA in healthy donors. Researchers ran the PCR with 60 Vbeta and 13 Jbeta primers. This table comes from immunoSEQ multiplex PCR, and its TCRdb copy is limited to in-frame clones, with some not included. Of over 95,000 clones listed, around 73% were seen once; the top ten hold about 5%. The sample comprised PBMCs. This clonotype was sampled from a woman aged 25 to 39 in good health and CMV-seropositive.

CDR3 region: CASSIRGTEAFF. The CDR3 coding sequence is TGTGCCAGTAGTATAAGGGGTACTGAAGCTTTCTTT. The gene calls are TRBV19 and TRBJ1-1; D is possibly TRBD1 (5 bases). With 2 bases removed from V and 5 bases from J, the gap between germline ends came to 6 bases. The CDR3 runs 12 residues. Per the germline V gene, CDR1 is LNHDA and CDR2 is SQIVND (reference sequence).